Shown below are 23 T cell receptor beta chains from a single sample sequenced in a study of Graves' ophthalmopathy and Graves' hyperthyroidism. Amplified material comprised TCR beta CDR3 regions derived from RNA transcripts. The first-round RT-PCR employed HTBI primers together with the Qiagen OneStep RT-PCR kit. A multiplex PCR was then performed as the second round. MiXCR, run by TCRdb on the multiplex PCR reads, gives a single entry per CDR3 protein. The table records roughly 160,000 distinct CDR3 sequences, 39% of them present only once. Sample: peripheral blood. The receptors stem from a man aged 30 to 39 with Graves' ophthalmopathy.

This chain connects TRBV27 to TRBJ2-7; D gene ambiguous. Trimming removed 6 bases from V and 5 bases from J, with 14 bases in between. This CDR3 has 13 residues. Germline V gene lookup returns CDR1 MNHEY and CDR2 SMNVEV (reference sequence). CDR3 DNA sequence: TGTGCCAGCAGCGGCGGCAACCCGAACGAGCAGTACTTC. Its protein is CASSGGNPNEQYF.

This clonotype was counted only a few times. The gene calls are TRBV27 and TRBJ2-2; 12 bases match TRBD2. V shed 11 bases, J shed 7 bases, and the junction held 14 bases outside the gene matches. CDR1 is MNHEY, CDR2 SMNVEV, per germline (reference sequence). The CDR3 contains 16 residues. CDR3 protein: CAAAAPSGRDIGELFF. The CDR3 bases are TGTGCCGCCGCGGCCCCTAGCGGGAGGGACATCGGGGAGCTGTTTTTT.

The rearrangement uses TRBV6-2 or TRBV6-3 and TRBJ1-1, with 8 positions matching TRBD1. The CDR3 consists of 15 residues. With V trimmed by 4 bases and J by 3 bases, 7 bases remained unmatched. Germline assignment: CDR1 MNHEY and CDR2 SVGEGT. The chain's CDR3 is CASSSPRTGYTEAFF. The CDR3 region has the DNA TGTGCCAGCAGTTCCCCCCGGACAGGGTACACTGAAGCTTTCTTT.

The rearrangement uses TRBV6-2 or TRBV6-3 and TRBJ1-2; D is perhaps TRBD1 (5 bases). CDR3 length: 18 amino acids. With 2 bases removed from V and 0 bases from J, the gap between germline ends came to 19 bases. Germline V gives CDR1 MNHEY, CDR2 SVGEGT. The CDR3 DNA is TGTGCCAGCAGTTACCCCTCAGGGACCTTGTCTCCTAACTATGGCTACACCTTC. Translation gives CASSYPSGTLSPNYGYTF.

This clonotype was picked up many times. The chain combines TRBV24-1 with TRBJ2-5, with D perhaps matching TRBD1 (7 bases). V dropped 3 bases and J dropped 5 bases, with 15 bases sitting between them. The CDR3 spans 15 residues. Germline CDR1 reads KGHDR; CDR2 reads SFDVKD. The CDR3 coding sequence is TGTGCCACCAGTGATGGGGGCAGGGGGAGGGAGACCCAGTACTTC. This encodes CATSDGGRGRETQYF.

The chain has TRBV28 and TRBJ1-2; 9 bases match TRBD1. With V trimmed by 1 base and J by 8 bases, 8 bases remained unmatched. Germline V lookup: CDR1 MDHEN, CDR2 SYDVKM. The CDR3 is 15 amino acids. This CDR3 reads CASSLFTGTGSGYTF. CDR3 sequence (DNA): TGTGCCAGCAGTTTATTCACCGGGACAGGGAGCGGCTACACCTTC.

This clonotype was picked up many times. V gene TRBV19 combines with J gene TRBJ1-2; weak D call: TRBD1 (5 bases). Germline-derived CDR1 and CDR2 are LNHDA and SQIVND (reference sequence). This CDR3 has 15 residues. The germline V and J ends were trimmed by 5 bases and 7 bases, with 20 bases remaining between them. This chain's CDR3 is CASSSDRSGTGGYTF. In nucleotides, the CDR3 is TGTGCCAGTAGTTCCGACCGAAGCGGGACTGGTGGCTACACCTTC.

This clonotype was seen a handful of times. The rearrangement uses TRBV12-3 or TRBV12-4 and TRBJ1-5; D is ambiguous. CDR3 length: 13 amino acids. V lost 3 bases, J lost 4 bases, and 7 bases lay in between. The CDR3 sequence: CASSFTDNQPQHF. CDR3 in DNA: TGTGCCAGCAGTTTCACAGATAATCAGCCCCAGCATTTT.

The J gene is TRBJ2-7, the V gene TRBV28; D is unresolved. Germline V gene sequence: CDR1 MDHEN, CDR2 SYDVKM. This CDR3 has 12 amino acids. V was cut by 2 bases and J by 2 bases, with 4 bases left in between. This CDR3 reads CASSLPTYEQYF. As DNA, the CDR3 is TGTGCCAGCAGTTTACCGACCTACGAGCAGTACTTC. Based on the CDR3 plus reference TRBV28 and TRBJ2-7, the full variable domain is DVKVTQSSRYLVKRTGEKVFLECVQDMDHENMFWYRQDPGLGLRLIYFSYDVKMKEKGDIPEGYSVSREKKERFSLILESASTNQTSMYLCASSLPTYEQYFGPGTRLTVT.

J is TRBJ1-1 and V is TRBV29-1, with TRBD1 matching over 8 bases. The V segment lost 6 bases and the J segment 7 bases; nucleotides outside the gene matches: 7. The CDR3 contains 12 residues. Germline V gene sequence: CDR1 SQVTM, CDR2 ANQGSEA. As DNA, the CDR3 is TGCAGCGTAACAGGGGGGAACCTTGAAGCTTTCTTT. It codes for CSVTGGNLEAFF.

This clonotype was seen many times. The chain recombines TRBV28 with TRBJ2-7, with D possibly TRBD2 on 6 matching bases. Germline assignment: CDR1 MDHEN and CDR2 SYDVKM. Between the trimmed V and J ends, which lost 11 bases and 0 bases, there was a span of 14 bases. The length of the CDR3 is 13 residues. CDR3 DNA sequence: TGTGCCGCCCCGGACGGGAGCTCCTACGAGCAGTACTTC. Amino acid sequence: CAAPDGSSYEQYF. The whole variable domain, filled in from reference TRBV28 and TRBJ2-7, reads DVKVTQSSRYLVKRTGEKVFLECVQDMDHENMFWYRQDPGLGLRLIYFSYDVKMKEKGDIPEGYSVSREKKERFSLILESASTNQTSMYLCAAPDGSSYEQYFGPGTRLTVT.

This clonotype was seen repeatedly, ten times or more. The chain carries TRBV28 and TRBJ2-7; D call uncertain. The CDR3 has 16 residues. CDR1 is MDHEN and CDR2 is SYDVKM in the germline V gene. The V and J ends lost 5 bases and 0 bases respectively, with 17 bases between them. The CDR3 nucleotides read TGTGCCAGCAGTCACCACCTGGGTCGGGCCTCCTACGAGCAGTACTTC. Translating it yields CASSHHLGRASYEQYF.

In its sample, this clonotype was seen many times. CDR3 DNA sequence: TGTGCCAGCAGTGAGTCCCCGAACACTGAAGCTTTCTTT. Residues: CASSESPNTEAFF. V gene TRBV2 combines with J gene TRBJ1-1; D gene unclear. Trimming cost V 3 bases and J 1 base, with 6 bases left between them. From germline, CDR1 is SNHLY and CDR2 FYNNEI. The CDR3 totals 13 residues.

This clonotype was counted at least ten times. The chain employs TRBV6-5 and TRBJ2-5, with D perhaps TRBD2 (5 bases). Trimming took off 4 bases at V and 4 bases at J, with 10 bases between the two ends. The CDR3 spans 13 residues. Germline CDR1 reads MNHEY; CDR2 reads SVGAGI. CDR3 nucleotides: TGTGCCAGCAGTTCATACAGCGGAGAGACCCAGTACTTC. This translates into CASSSYSGETQYF.

This clonotype was observed many times. The CDR3 reads CASRVGVAGELFF. The CDR3 DNA reads TGTGCCAGCAGGGTGGGGGTAGCCGGGGAGCTGTTTTTT. The rearrangement links TRBV5-5 to TRBJ2-2; D could derive from TRBD1 or TRBD2 (5 bases each). This CDR3 region has 13 residues. From germline, CDR1 is SGHKS and CDR2 YYEKEE (reference sequence). Between the trimmed V and J ends, which lost 5 bases and 6 bases, there was a span of 11 bases.

V usage is TRBV15 and J usage is TRBJ1-5; TRBD1 agrees at 8 bases. Germline assignment: CDR1 LNHNV and CDR2 YYDKDF (reference sequence). The CDR3 has 16 residues. Germline trimming cut 3 bases from V and 4 bases from J; bases unmatched to any gene: 8. The CDR3 loop is CATSSFGTGGNQPQHF. In nucleotides, the CDR3 is TGTGCCACCAGCAGTTTCGGGACAGGCGGTAATCAGCCCCAGCATTTT. The full variable domain, its missing parts supplied by reference TRBV15 and TRBJ1-5, is DAMVIQNPRYQVTQFGKPVTLSCSQTLNHNVMYWYQQKSSQAPKLLFHYYDKDFNNEADTPDNFQSRRPNTSFCFLDIRSPGLGDTAMYLCATSSFGTGGNQPQHFGDGTRLSIL.

This clonotype came up once. This chain uses TRBV12-3 or TRBV12-4 with TRBJ2-1; TRBD1 matches 7 bases. The junction had 9 bases not matched to a gene; V was cut back by 6 bases and J by 7 bases. This CDR3 is built from 14 residues. CDR3 region: CASRDDRATNEQFF. The CDR3 DNA sequence: TGTGCCAGCAGGGACGACAGGGCGACGAATGAGCAGTTCTTC.

The V and J genes are TRBV2 and TRBJ2-5; tentative D call: TRBD2 (5 bases). The germline V gene has CDR1 SNHLY and CDR2 FYNNEI. The CDR3 contains 14 residues. V lost 6 bases and J lost 5, with 16 bases in between. CDR3 protein: CASRIPGGLETQYF. The CDR3 DNA reads TGTGCCAGCAGAATCCCCGGAGGACTCGAGACCCAGTACTTC.

There are many counts of this clonotype. The rearrangement links TRBV5-1 to TRBJ1-5; no clear D. Per germline, CDR1 SGHRS and CDR2 YFSETQ. This CDR3 is 13 amino acids long. V lost 0 bases to trimming and J lost 7 bases, with 8 bases between them. The CDR3 region is CASSLDVAQPQHF. The CDR3 DNA follows: TGCGCCAGCAGCTTGGATGTGGCGCAGCCCCAGCATTTT.

The chain has TRBV7-8 and TRBJ2-2, with TRBD2 matching 12 bases. The CDR3 totals 16 residues. The germline CDR1 and CDR2 sequences are SGHVS and FQNEAQ. V was pared by 3 bases and J by 7 bases, with 6 bases of the junction left unmatched. The CDR3 nucleotides are TGTGCCAGCAGCTTGAGACTAGCGGGAGTGAACGGGGAGCTGTTTTTT. Amino acid sequence: CASSLRLAGVNGELFF.

The table lists this clonotype with many counts. The gene calls are TRBV12-3 or TRBV12-4 and TRBJ2-2, with TRBD1 matching over 8 bases. V dropped 7 bases and J dropped 1; count of bases not matched to a gene: 5. The CDR3 has 15 amino acids. The CDR3 reads CASTPTGENTGELFF. The CDR3 bases are TGTGCCAGCACCCCGACAGGGGAGAACACCGGGGAGCTGTTTTTT.

This clonotype has a count of ten or more. The chain joins TRBV28 to TRBJ2-7; 8 nucleotides align to TRBD2. Germline V gene data show CDR1 as MDHEN and CDR2 as SYDVKM. After removal of 3 bases from V and 8 bases from J, the junction contained 9 bases not matched to a gene. This CDR3 comprises 14 residues. The CDR3 DNA follows: TGTGCCAGCAGTTTTTTTCTAGCGGGTGAACAGCAGTACTTC. Translated, it gives CASSFFLAGEQQYF.

The chain carries TRBV11-2 and TRBJ1-6, with no clear D. The CDR3 covers 14 residues. Trimming shortened V by 5 bases and J by 8 bases, and 13 bases separated the two germline ends. The germline V gene encodes CDR1 SGHAT and CDR2 FQNNGV. CDR3 amino acids: CASSKTGSDSPLHF. Written as DNA, the CDR3 is TGTGCCAGCAGCAAGACGGGGAGCGATTCACCCCTCCACTTT.